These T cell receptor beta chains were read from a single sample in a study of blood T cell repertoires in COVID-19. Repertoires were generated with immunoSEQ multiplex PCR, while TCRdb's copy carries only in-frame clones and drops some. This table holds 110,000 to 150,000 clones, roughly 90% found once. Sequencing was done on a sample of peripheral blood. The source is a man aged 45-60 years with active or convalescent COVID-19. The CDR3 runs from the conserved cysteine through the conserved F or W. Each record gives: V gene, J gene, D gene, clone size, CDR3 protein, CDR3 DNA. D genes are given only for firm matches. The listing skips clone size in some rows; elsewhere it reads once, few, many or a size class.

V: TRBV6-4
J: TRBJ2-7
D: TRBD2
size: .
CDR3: CASKKLRSGILGEQYF
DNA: TGTGCCAGCAAAAAACTTAGGAGCGGGATACTGGGCGAGCAGTACTTC

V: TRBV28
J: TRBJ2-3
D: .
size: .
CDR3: CASSLPSSQTDTQYF
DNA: TGTGCCAGCAGTCTACCAAGCTCCCAAACAGATACGCAGTATTTT

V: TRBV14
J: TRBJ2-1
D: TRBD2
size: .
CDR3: CASSQKLANLYNEQFF
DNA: TGTGCCAGCAGCCAAAAACTAGCGAACCTTTACAATGAGCAGTTCTTC

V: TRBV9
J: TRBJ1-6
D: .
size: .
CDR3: CASSRDRRSPLHF
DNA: TGTGCCAGCAGCCGCGACAGGAGATCACCCCTCCACTTT

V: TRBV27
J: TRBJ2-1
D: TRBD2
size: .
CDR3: CATGTGLAGYNEQFF
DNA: TGTGCCACCGGTACGGGACTAGCGGGATACAATGAGCAGTTCTTC

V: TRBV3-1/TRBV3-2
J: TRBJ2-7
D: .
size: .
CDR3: CASSQGPGLAYEQYF
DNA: TGTGCCAGCAGCCAAGGACCAGGCCTTGCGTACGAGCAGTACTTC

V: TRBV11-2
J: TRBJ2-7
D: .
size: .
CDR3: CASSMDIFGNEQYF
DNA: TGTGCCAGCAGCATGGACATTTTTGGGAACGAGCAGTACTTC

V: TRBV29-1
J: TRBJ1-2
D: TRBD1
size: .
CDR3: CSVRDRGQAYGYTF
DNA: TGCAGCGTCCGGGACAGGGGGCAGGCCTATGGCTACACCTTC

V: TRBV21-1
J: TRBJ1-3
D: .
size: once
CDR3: CAIPPQGSSGNTIYF
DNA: TGTGCCATTCCACCCCAGGGTTCTTCTGGAAACACCATATATTTT

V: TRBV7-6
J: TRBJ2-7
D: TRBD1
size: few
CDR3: CASSLAGDRPPYEQYF
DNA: TGTGCCAGCAGCTTAGCTGGGGACAGGCCACCCTACGAGCAGTACTTC

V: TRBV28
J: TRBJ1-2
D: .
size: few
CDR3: CASTSGDYGYTF
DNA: TGTGCCAGCACCAGCGGGGACTATGGCTACACCTTC

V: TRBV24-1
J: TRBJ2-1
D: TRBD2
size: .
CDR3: CATSDETSGRRNEQFF
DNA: TGTGCCACCAGTGATGAAACTAGCGGGAGAAGAAATGAGCAGTTCTTC

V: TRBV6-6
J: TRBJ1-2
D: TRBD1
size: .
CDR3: CASRRGQTNYGYTF
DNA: TGTGCCAGCAGGAGGGGGCAAACTAACTATGGCTACACCTTC

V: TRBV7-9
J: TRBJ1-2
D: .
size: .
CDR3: CASSLTETYGYTF
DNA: TGTGCCAGCAGCTTGACAGAGACCTATGGCTACACCTTC

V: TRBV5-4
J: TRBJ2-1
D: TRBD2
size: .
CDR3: CASSRSTSGSIDEQFF
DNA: TGTGCCAGCAGCCGATCGACTAGCGGGAGTATAGATGAGCAGTTCTTC

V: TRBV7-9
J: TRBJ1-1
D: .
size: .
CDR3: CAGAPIGNTEAFF
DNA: TGTGCCGGAGCACCAATCGGGAACACTGAAGCTTTCTTT

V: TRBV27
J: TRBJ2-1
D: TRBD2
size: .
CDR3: CASSLFSGSNEQFF
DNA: TGTGCCAGCAGTTTATTTAGCGGGAGTAATGAGCAGTTCTTC

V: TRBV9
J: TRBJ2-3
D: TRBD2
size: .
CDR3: CASSGLAGGEPDTQYF
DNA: TGTGCCAGCAGCGGACTAGCGGGAGGGGAGCCAGATACGCAGTATTTT

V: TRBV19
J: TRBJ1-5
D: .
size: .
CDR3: CAIGDIFSNQPQHF
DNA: TGTGCCATCGGCGACATTTTTAGCAATCAGCCCCAGCATTTT

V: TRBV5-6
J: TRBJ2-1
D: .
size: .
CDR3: CASSPYDREQFF
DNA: TGTGCCAGCAGCCCATACGACAGAGAGCAGTTCTTC

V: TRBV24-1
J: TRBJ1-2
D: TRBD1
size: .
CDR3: CATSHRGWGYTF
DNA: TGTGCCACCAGTCACAGGGGATGGGGCTACACCTTC

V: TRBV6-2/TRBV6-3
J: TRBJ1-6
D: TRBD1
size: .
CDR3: CASSAPGQGDNSPLHF
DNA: TGTGCCAGCAGTGCTCCGGGACAGGGGGATAATTCACCCCTCCACTTT

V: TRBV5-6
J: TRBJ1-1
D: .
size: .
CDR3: CASSQGPAAEAFF
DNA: TGTGCCAGCAGCCAGGGTCCGGCGGCTGAAGCTTTCTTT

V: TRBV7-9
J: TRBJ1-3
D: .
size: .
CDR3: CASSQQGLGNTIYF
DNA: TGTGCCAGCAGCCAACAGGGTCTTGGAAACACCATATATTTT

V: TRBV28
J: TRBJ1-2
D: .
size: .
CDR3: CASEDRPYGYTF
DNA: TGTGCCAGTGAAGACAGGCCCTATGGCTACACCTTC

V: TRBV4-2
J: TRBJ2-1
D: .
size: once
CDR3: CASSRTTGEANEQFF
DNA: TGTGCCAGCAGCCGGACGACGGGAGAGGCCAATGAGCAGTTCTTC